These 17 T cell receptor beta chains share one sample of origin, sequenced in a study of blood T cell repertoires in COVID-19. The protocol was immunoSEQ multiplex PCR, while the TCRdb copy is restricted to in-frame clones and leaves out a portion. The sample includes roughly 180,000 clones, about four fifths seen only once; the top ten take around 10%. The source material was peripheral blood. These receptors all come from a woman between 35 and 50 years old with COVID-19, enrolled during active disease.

The CDR3 spells CASSSPGGQGYEQYF. CDR3 coding DNA: TGTGCCAGCAGCTCCCCGGGGGGCCAGGGCTACGAGCAGTACTTC. V gene TRBV7-9 combines with J gene TRBJ2-7; possibly TRBD2 for D (7 bases). Trimming left V 4 bases short and J 3 bases short, with 16 bases between. This CDR3 has 15 residues. Germline lookup yields CDR1 SEHNR and CDR2 FQNEAQ (reference sequence).

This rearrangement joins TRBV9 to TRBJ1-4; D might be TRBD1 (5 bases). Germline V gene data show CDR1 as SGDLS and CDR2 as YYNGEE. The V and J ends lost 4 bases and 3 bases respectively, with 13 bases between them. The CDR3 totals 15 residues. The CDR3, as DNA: TGTGCCAGCAGCCCCGGGGGGGTTTCTAATGAAAAACTGTTTTTT. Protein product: CASSPGGVSNEKLFF.

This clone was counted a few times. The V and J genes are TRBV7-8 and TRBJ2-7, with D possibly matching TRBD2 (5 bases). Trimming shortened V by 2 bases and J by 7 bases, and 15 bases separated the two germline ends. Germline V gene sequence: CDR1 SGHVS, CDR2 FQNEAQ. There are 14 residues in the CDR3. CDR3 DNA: TGTGCCAGCAGCTTAACTAGTCCACCCGGGGAGCAGTACGTC. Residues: CASSLTSPPGEQYV.

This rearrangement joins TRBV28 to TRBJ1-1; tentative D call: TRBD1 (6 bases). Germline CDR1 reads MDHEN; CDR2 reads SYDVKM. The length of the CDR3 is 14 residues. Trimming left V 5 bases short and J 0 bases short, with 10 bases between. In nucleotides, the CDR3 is TGTGCCAGCAGTCTAGGGGGTTTGAACACTGAAGCTTTCTTT. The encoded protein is CASSLGGLNTEAFF.

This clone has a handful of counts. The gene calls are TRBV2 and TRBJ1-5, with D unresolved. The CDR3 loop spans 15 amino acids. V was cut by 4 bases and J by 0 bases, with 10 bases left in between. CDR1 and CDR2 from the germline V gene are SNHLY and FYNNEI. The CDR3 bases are TGTGCCAGCAGTGGGTTACTAAATAGCAATCAGCCCCAGCATTTT. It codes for CASSGLLNSNQPQHF.

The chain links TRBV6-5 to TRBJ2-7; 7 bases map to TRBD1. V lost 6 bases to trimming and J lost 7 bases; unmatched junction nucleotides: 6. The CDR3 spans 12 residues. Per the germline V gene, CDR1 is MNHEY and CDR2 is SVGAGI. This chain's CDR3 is CASRGTVWEQYV. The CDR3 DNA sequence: TGTGCCAGCAGAGGGACAGTATGGGAGCAGTACGTC.

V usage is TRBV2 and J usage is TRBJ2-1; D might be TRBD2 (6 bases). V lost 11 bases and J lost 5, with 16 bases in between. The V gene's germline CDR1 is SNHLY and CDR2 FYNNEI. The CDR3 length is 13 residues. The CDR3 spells CAAEGTHNNEQFF. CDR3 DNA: TGTGCCGCGGAAGGGACTCACAACAATGAGCAGTTCTTC.

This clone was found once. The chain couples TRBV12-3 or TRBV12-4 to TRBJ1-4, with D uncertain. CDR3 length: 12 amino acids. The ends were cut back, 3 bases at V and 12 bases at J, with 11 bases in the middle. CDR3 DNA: TGTGCCAGCAGTTTTTATCCCGGGGAACTGTTTTTT. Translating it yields CASSFYPGELFF.

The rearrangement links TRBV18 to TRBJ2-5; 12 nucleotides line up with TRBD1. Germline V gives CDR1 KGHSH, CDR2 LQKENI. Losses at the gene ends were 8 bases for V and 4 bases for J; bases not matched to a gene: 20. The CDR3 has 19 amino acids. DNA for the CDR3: TGTGCCAGCGCGTCCCGGGACAGGGGGCCGGGAGGAAACGCAGAGACCCAGTACTTC. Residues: CASASRDRGPGGNAETQYF.

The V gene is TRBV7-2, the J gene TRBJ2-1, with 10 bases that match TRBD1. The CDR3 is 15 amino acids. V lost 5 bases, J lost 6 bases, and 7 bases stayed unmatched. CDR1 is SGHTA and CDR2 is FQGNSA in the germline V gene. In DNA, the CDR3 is TGTGCCAGCAGCCGGCTGGGACAGGGGACCAATGAGCAGTTCTTC. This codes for CASSRLGQGTNEQFF.

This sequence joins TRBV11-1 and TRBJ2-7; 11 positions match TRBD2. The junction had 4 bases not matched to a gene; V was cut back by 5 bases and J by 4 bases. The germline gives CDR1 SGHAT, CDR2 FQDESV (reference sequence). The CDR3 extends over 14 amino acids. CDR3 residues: CASSPRTSGYEQYF. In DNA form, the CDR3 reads TGTGCCAGCAGCCCGAGGACTAGCGGGTACGAGCAGTACTTC.

CDR3 nucleotides: TGTGCCAGCAGCTTAAATGCAGGGGGCGAGTTTCAGTACTTC. Encoded protein: CASSLNAGGEFQYF. The V call is TRBV7-3, the J call TRBJ2-4; 8 bases are a match to TRBD1. Germline V gives CDR1 SGHTA, CDR2 FQGTGA. Trimming cost V 1 base and J 11 bases; bases outside gene matches: 7. The CDR3 is 14 amino acids.

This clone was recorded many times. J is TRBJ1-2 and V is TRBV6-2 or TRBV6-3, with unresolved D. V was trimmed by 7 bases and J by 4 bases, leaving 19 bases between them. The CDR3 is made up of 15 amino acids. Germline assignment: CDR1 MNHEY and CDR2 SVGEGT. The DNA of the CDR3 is TGTGCCAGCACCCCGGTAGTCTCCTTCCTCTATGGCTACACCTTC. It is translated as CASTPVVSFLYGYTF.

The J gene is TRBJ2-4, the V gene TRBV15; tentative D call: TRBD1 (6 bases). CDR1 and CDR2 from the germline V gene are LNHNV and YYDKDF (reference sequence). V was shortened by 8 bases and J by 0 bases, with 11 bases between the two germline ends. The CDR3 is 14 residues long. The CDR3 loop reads CATADSLAKNIQYF. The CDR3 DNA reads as TGTGCCACCGCGGACAGTCTAGCCAAAAACATTCAGTACTTC.

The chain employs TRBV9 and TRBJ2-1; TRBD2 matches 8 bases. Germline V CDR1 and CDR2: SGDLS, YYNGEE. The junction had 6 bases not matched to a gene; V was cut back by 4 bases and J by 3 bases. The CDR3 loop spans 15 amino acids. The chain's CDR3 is CASSSRTSSYNEQFF. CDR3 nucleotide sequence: TGTGCCAGCAGCTCACGGACTAGCAGCTACAATGAGCAGTTCTTC.

The CDR3 DNA reads TGTGCCACCAGCAGGACCGGACAGGGGTCCAAAAACATTCAGTACTTC. It encodes CATSRTGQGSKNIQYF. The chain has TRBV15 and TRBJ2-4, with 9 bases aligning to TRBD1. Germline-derived CDR1 and CDR2 are LNHNV and YYDKDF (reference sequence). The junction had 5 bases not matched to a gene; V was cut back by 3 bases and J by 2 bases. This CDR3 has 16 amino acids.

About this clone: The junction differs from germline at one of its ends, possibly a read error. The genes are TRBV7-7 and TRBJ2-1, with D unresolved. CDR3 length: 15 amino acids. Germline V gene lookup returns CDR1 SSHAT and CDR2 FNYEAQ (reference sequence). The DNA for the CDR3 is TGTGCTAGCAGCTTAGATTACAGCTCCTACAATGAGCAGTTCTTC. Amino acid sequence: CASSLDYSSYNEQFF.